This T cell receptor (beta chain) is from a study of regulatory T cells in long-lasting Graves disease. General study results and limits: Persistent disease exhibited a predilection for TRBV28, TRBJ1-2 and TRBJ2-5.

According to the study, TCR beta libraries were built with iRepertoire HTBI primers and CDR3-region Arm-PCR. TCRdb re-derived calls from the multiplex PCR reads in MiXCR, one entry per CDR3 protein. The sample has roughly 520,000 distinct CDR3 sequences, about 12% seen once. Trimming cost V 6 bases and J 6 bases, with 14 bases left between them. The CDR3 sequence is 13 residues long. Per germline, CDR1 MNHEY and CDR2 SMNVEV (reference sequence). Time point given: newly diagnosed GD, antithyroid drugs for less than 3 months. RNA from PBMCs was the source of the TCR library. This clonotype came up many times. Its target is unknown. The sample was also linked to a second study, of T cells in Graves' hyperthyroidism and ophthalmopathy. This second study notes: Absence of ophthalmopathy progression within 18 months defined stable Graves' hyperthyroidism.

The sample was peripheral blood mononuclear cells (PBMCs), taken at new diagnosis, from a patient treated with antithyroid drugs. The chain is built from TRBV27 and TRBJ1-2; D is uncertain. This clonotype was obtained from a woman aged 30 to 39 with Graves disease. CDR3 DNA: TGTGCCAGCAGCCGGGCCCGGGCTAATGGCTACACCTTC. It specifies CASSRARANGYTF.